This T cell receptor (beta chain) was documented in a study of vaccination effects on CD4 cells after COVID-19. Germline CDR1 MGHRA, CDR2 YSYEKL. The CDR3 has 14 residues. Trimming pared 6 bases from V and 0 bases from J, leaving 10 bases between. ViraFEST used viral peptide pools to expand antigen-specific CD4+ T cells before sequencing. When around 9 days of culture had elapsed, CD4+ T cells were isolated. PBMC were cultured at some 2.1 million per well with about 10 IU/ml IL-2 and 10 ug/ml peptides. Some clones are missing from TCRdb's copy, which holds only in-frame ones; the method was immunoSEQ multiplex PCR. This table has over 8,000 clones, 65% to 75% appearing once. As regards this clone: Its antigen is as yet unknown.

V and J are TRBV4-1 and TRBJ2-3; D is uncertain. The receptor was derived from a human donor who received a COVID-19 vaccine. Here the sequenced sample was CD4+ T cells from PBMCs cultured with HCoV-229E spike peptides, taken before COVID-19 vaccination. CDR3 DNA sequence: TGCGCCAGCAGGAAGGAGCCCAGCACAGATACGCAGTATTTT. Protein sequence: CASRKEPSTDTQYF.